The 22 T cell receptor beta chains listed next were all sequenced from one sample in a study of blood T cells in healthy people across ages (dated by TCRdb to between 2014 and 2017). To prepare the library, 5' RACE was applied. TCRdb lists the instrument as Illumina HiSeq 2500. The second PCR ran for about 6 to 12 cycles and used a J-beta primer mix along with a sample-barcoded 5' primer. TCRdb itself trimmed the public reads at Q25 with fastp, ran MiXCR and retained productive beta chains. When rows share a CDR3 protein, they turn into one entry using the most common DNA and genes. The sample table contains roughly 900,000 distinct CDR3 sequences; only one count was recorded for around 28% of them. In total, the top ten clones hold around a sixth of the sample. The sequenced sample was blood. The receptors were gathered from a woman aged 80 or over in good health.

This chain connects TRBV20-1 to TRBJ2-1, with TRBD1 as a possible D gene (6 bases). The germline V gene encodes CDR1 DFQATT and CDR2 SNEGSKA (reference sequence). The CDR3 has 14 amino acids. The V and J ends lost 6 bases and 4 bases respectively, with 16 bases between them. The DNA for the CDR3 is TGCAGTGCCCAACCACTCGGACAGTACAATGAGCAGTTCTTC. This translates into CSAQPLGQYNEQFF.

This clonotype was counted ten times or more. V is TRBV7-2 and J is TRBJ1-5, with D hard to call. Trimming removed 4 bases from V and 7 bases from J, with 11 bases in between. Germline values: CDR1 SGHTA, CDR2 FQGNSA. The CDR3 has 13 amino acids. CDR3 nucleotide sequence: TGTGCCAGCAGCTCCTCACGGAACCAGCCCCAGCATTTT. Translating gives CASSSSRNQPQHF. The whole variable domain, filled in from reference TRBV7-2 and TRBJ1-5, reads GAGVSQSPSNKVTEKGKDVELRCDPISGHTALYWYRQSLGQGLEFLIYFQGNSAPDKSGLPSDRFSAERTGGSVSTLTIQRTQQEDSAVYLCASSSSRNQPQHFGDGTRLSIL.

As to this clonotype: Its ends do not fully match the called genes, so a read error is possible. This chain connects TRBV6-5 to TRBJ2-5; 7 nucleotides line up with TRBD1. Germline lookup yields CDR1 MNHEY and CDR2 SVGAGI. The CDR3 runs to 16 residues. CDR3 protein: CACSYDKQGPKREQYF. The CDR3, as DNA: TGTGCCTGCAGTTACGACAAACAGGGGCCGAAGAGGGAGCAGTACTTC.

The CDR3 loop reads CASRAGRLNEQFF. In DNA form, the CDR3 reads TGTGCCAGCAGGGCTGGACGGTTAAATGAGCAGTTCTTC. The rearrangement links TRBV2 to TRBJ2-1; D is unclear. V was clipped by 6 bases and J by 7 bases, with 13 bases between them. CDR3 length: 13 amino acids. From germline, CDR1 is SNHLY and CDR2 FYNNEI.

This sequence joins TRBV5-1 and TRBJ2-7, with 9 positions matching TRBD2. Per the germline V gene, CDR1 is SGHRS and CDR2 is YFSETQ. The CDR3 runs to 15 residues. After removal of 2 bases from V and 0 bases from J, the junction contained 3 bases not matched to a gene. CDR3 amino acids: CASSFGAGGSYEQYF. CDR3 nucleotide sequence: TGCGCCAGCAGCTTCGGAGCGGGGGGCTCCTACGAGCAGTACTTC.

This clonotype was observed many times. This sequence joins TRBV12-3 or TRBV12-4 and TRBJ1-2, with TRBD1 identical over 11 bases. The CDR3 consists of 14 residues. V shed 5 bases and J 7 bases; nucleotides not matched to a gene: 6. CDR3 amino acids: CASSTGQGVGGYTF. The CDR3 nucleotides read TGTGCCAGCAGTACGGGACAGGGGGTGGGTGGCTACACCTTC.

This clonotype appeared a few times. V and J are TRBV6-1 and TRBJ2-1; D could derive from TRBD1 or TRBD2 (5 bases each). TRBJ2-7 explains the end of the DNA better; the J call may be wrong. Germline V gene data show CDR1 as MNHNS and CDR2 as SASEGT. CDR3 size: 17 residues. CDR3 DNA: TGTGCCAGCAGTGACCCCACGGGGTGGGGCGCCTACAATGAGCAGTACTTC. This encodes CASSDPTGWGAYNEQYF.

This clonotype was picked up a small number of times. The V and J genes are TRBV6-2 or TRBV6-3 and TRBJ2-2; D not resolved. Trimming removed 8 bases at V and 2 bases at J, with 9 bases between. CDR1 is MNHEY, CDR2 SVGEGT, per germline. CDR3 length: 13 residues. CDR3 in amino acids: CASRTVNTGELFF. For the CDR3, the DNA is TGTGCCAGCCGAACAGTCAACACCGGGGAGCTGTTTTTT.

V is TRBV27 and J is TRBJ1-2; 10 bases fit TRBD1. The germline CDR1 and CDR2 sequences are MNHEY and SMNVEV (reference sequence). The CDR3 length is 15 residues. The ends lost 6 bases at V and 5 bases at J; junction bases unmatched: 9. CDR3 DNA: TGTGCCAGCAGCCAAAGGGGACAGGGGATATATGGCTACACCTTC. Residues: CASSQRGQGIYGYTF.

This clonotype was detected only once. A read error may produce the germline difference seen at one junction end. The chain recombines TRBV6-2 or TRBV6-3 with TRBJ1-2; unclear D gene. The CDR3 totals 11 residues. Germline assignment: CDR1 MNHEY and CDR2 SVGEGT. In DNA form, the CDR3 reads TGTGCCAACAGTCCTAGCTATGGCTACACCTTC. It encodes CANSPSYGYTF.

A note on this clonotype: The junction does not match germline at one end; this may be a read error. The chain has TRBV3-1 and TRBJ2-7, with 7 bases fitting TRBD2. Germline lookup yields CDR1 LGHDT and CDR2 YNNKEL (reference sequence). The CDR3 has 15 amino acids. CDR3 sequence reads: CASSKGPAGYYERYF. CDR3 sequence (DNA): TGCGCCAGCAGCAAAGGCCCAGCGGGATACTACGAGCGGTACTTC.

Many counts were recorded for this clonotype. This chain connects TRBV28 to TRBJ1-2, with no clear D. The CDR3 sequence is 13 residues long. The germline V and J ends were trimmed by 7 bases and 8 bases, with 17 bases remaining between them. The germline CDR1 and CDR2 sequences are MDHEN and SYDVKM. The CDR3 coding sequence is TGTGCCAGCACTCTAGCGGTTCAATACGGCTACACCTTC. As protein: CASTLAVQYGYTF.

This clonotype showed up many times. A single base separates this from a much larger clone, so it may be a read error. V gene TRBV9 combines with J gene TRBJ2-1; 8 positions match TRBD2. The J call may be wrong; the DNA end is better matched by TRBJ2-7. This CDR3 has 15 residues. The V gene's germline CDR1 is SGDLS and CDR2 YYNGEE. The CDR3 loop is CASSVRGGSNNEQYF. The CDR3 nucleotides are TGTGCCAGCAGCGTACGCGGGGGGTCCAACAATGAGCAGTACTTC.

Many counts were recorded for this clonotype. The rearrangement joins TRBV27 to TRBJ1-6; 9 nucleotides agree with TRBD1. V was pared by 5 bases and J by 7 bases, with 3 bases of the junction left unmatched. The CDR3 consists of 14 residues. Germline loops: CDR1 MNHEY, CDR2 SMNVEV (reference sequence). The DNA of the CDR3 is TGTGCCAGCAGTCCCGGGACAGGGAATTCACCCCTCCACTTT. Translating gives CASSPGTGNSPLHF.

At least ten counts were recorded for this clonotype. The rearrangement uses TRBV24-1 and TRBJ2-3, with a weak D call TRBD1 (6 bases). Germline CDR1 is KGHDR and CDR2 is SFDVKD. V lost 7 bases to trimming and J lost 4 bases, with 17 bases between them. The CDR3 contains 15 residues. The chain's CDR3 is CATRESQGHADTQYF. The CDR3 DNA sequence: TGTGCCACCAGGGAATCACAGGGTCATGCAGATACGCAGTATTTT.

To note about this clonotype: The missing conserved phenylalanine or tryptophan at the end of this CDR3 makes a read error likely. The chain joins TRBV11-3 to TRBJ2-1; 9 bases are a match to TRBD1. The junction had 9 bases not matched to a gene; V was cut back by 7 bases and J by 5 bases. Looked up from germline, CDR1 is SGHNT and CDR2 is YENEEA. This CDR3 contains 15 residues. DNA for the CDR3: TGTGCCAGCATAATAGATGGGACAGGGAACAATGAGCAGTTCTCC. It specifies CASIIDGTGNNEQFS.

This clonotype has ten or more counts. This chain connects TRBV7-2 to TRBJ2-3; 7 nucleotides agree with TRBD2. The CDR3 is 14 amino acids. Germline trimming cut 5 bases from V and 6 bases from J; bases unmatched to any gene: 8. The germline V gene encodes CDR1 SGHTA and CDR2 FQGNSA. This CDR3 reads CASSPSLADDTQYF. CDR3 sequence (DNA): TGTGCCAGCAGCCCATCCCTAGCGGACGATACGCAGTATTTT.

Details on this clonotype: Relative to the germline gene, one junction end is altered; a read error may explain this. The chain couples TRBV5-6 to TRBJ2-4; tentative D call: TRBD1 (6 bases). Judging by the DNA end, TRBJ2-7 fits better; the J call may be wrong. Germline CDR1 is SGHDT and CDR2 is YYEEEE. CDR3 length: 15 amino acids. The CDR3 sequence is CVSHRESVRGYEQYF. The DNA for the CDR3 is TGTGTCAGCCACAGGGAATCGGTGCGTGGGTACGAGCAGTACTTC.

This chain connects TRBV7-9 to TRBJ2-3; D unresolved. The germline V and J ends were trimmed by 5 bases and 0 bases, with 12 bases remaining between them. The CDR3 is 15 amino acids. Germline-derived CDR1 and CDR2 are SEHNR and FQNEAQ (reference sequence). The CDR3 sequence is CASSKDRISTDTQYF. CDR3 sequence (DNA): TGTGCCAGCAGCAAAGACCGAATCAGCACAGATACGCAGTATTTT.

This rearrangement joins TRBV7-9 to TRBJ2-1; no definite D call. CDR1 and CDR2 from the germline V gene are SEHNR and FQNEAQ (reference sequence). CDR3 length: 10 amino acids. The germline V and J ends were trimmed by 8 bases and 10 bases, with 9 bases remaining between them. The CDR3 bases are TGTGCCAGCTTAGGAATGGAGCAGTTCTTC. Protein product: CASLGMEQFF.

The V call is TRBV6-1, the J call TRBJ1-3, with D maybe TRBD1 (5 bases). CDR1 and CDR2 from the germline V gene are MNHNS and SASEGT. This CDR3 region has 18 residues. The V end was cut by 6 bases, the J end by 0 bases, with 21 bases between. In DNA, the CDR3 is TGTGCCAGCAGCCCCTTGGGCGACAGTCGATTCTCTGGAAACACCATATATTTT. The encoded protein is CASSPLGDSRFSGNTIYF.

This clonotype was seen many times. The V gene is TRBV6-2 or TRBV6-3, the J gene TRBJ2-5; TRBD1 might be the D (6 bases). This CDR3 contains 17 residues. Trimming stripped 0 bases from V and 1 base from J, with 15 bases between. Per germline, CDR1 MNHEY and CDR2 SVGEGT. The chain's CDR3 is CASSYSLAGAFQETQYF. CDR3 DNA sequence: TGTGCCAGCAGTTACTCACTGGCAGGGGCGTTCCAAGAGACCCAGTACTTC.